This TCR beta chain emerged from a study of T cells in Graves' hyperthyroidism and ophthalmopathy. Study summary: Prior to any treatment, at the point of initial diagnosis, peripheral blood was collected.

RNA transcripts yielded amplified TCR beta CDR3 regions. A set of HTBI primers served as the primers for a first-round RT-PCR of the TCR CDR3. MiXCR was run by TCRdb on the multiplex PCR reads, yielding one entry per CDR3 protein. This sample has 200,000 to 250,000 distinct CDR3 sequences, with about 17% found just once. Study-level points and caveats: Before onset, by a median of approximately 5.9 months, the model predicted ophthalmopathy.

The PBMCs studied were ones that came from approximately 9.9 ml fresh peripheral blood. This clonotype was seen many times. The antigen is unknown. The sequence was collected from a middle-aged man with Graves' hyperthyroidism. Sequenced material: blood.

This CDR3 reads CASWRDYGYTF. The CDR3 DNA sequence: TGTGCCTCCTGGCGCGACTATGGCTACACCTTC. This chain links TRBV28 with TRBJ1-2, with no clear D. V shed 11 bases and J shed 3 bases, with 10 bases lying between them. The CDR3 sequence is 11 residues long. Germline CDR1 is MDHEN and CDR2 is SYDVKM.